The rows below give T cell receptor beta chains drawn from one sample of a study of cytomegalovirus exposure and HLA in healthy donors. Sequencing was performed with immunoSEQ multiplex PCR; in TCRdb, only in-frame clones are kept and a portion is missing. The sample gives some 150,000 clones, around 78% of which show up once; about 2.1% is in the top ten. The sequenced material came from PBMCs. Receptors were obtained from a woman in her twenties or thirties in good health and CMV-seropositive. Both conserved end residues are part of each CDR3. The order of the fields is J gene, D gene, CDR3 length, V gene, clone size, CDR3 protein, CDR3 DNA. The D gene is left open where the match is weak. Rows give clone size only sometimes, using once, few, many, or a class for an expanded clone.

J: TRBJ2-1
D: TRBD2
length: 15
V: TRBV30
size: .
CDR3: CAWSAPWREYNEQFF
DNA: TGTGCCTGGAGTGCTCCGTGGCGGGAGTACAATGAGCAGTTCTTC

J: TRBJ1-5
D: TRBD1
length: 16
V: TRBV30
size: .
CDR3: CAWSDRTGPGNQPQHF
DNA: TGTGCCTGGAGTGATAGGACAGGGCCGGGCAATCAGCCCCAGCATTTT

J: TRBJ1-5
D: .
length: 13
V: TRBV5-6
size: .
CDR3: CASSFTPNQPQHF
DNA: TGTGCCAGCAGCTTTACACCGAATCAGCCCCAGCATTTT

J: TRBJ1-4
D: .
length: 15
V: TRBV7-9
size: .
CDR3: CASSTQTGLNEKLFF
DNA: TGTGCCAGCAGCACTCAGACAGGCCTGAATGAAAAACTGTTTTTT

J: TRBJ1-3
D: .
length: 17
V: TRBV7-9
size: .
CDR3: CASSLGQAFLAGNTIYF
DNA: TGTGCCAGCAGCTTAGGTCAGGCGTTCCTCGCTGGAAACACCATATATTTT

J: TRBJ2-1
D: TRBD2
length: 22
V: TRBV5-1
size: .
CDR3: CASTKTSGRPLSYLQADNEQFF
DNA: TGCGCCAGCACGAAGACTAGCGGGAGGCCGTTAAGTTATCTCCAAGCCGACAATGAGCAGTTCTTC

J: TRBJ2-1
D: .
length: 14
V: TRBV11-3
size: .
CDR3: CASSLAGLGNEQFF
DNA: TGTGCCAGCAGCTTAGCGGGGTTGGGTAATGAGCAGTTCTTC

J: TRBJ1-6
D: .
length: 16
V: TRBV5-1
size: .
CDR3: CASSLDRRQSNSPLHF
DNA: TGCGCCAGCAGCTTGGACCGTCGACAATCGAATTCACCCCTCCACTTT

J: TRBJ2-3
D: .
length: 13
V: TRBV4-3
size: .
CDR3: CASSQDFGDTQYF
DNA: TGCGCCAGCAGCCAAGATTTCGGAGATACGCAGTATTTT

J: TRBJ1-3
D: TRBD1
length: 14
V: TRBV6-5
size: few
CDR3: CASGQGVAGNTIYF
DNA: TGTGCCAGCGGACAGGGGGTAGCTGGAAACACCATATATTTT

J: TRBJ1-2
D: .
length: 13
V: TRBV19
size: .
CDR3: CASSRRTWESYTF
DNA: TGTGCCAGTAGTAGGAGGACGTGGGAGAGCTACACCTTC

J: TRBJ2-7
D: .
length: 13
V: TRBV5-1
size: .
CDR3: CASGLTETYEQYF
DNA: TGCGCCAGCGGTCTGACAGAGACCTACGAGCAGTACTTC

J: TRBJ2-1
D: TRBD2
length: 16
V: TRBV7-8
size: .
CDR3: CASSLGGSGGYNEQFF
DNA: TGTGCCAGCAGCTTAGGCGGGAGTGGGGGCTACAATGAGCAGTTCTTC

J: TRBJ2-1
D: TRBD2
length: 17
V: TRBV5-1
size: .
CDR3: CASSFYPGTSGIDEQFF
DNA: TGCGCCAGCAGCTTCTACCCCGGGACTAGCGGGATTGATGAGCAGTTCTTC

J: TRBJ2-5
D: .
length: 15
V: TRBV15
size: once
CDR3: CATSRDMAGQETQYF
DNA: TGTGCCACCAGCAGAGACATGGCAGGCCAAGAGACCCAGTACTTC

J: TRBJ2-7
D: .
length: 13
V: TRBV25-1
size: .
CDR3: CASTEVGVYEQYF
DNA: TGTGCCAGCACCGAGGTAGGGGTATACGAGCAGTACTTC

J: TRBJ1-2
D: TRBD1
length: 13
V: TRBV30
size: .
CDR3: CAWISTGAGGYTF
DNA: TGTGCCTGGATTTCGACAGGGGCGGGTGGCTACACCTTC

J: TRBJ2-5
D: TRBD2
length: 14
V: TRBV9
size: .
CDR3: CASTGGAGQETQYF
DNA: TGTGCCAGCACCGGGGGGGCGGGCCAAGAGACCCAGTACTTC

J: TRBJ1-2
D: .
length: 16
V: TRBV10-3
size: .
CDR3: CAISDEYTGMGYGYTF
DNA: TGTGCCATCAGTGATGAATATACAGGGATGGGCTATGGCTACACCTTC

J: TRBJ2-2
D: .
length: 13
V: TRBV5-6
size: .
CDR3: CASREISTGELFF
DNA: TGTGCCAGCAGGGAGATCTCGACCGGGGAGCTGTTTTTT

J: TRBJ1-2
D: .
length: 14
V: TRBV6-5
size: .
CDR3: CASSSLGQHYGYTF
DNA: TGTGCCAGCAGTTCTTTAGGACAGCACTATGGCTACACCTTC

J: TRBJ2-7
D: TRBD2
length: 14
V: TRBV29-1
size: .
CDR3: CSVGGWQVTYEQYF
DNA: TGCAGCGTGGGGGGGTGGCAGGTAACCTACGAGCAGTACTTC

J: TRBJ1-5
D: .
length: 16
V: TRBV5-8
size: .
CDR3: CASSRGIGARHQPQHF
DNA: TGTGCCAGCAGCCGGGGGATAGGGGCGCGTCATCAGCCCCAGCATTTT

J: TRBJ2-1
D: .
length: 17
V: TRBV7-7
size: .
CDR3: CASSSLGDFLTYNEQFF
DNA: TGTGCCAGCAGCTCCCTCGGGGACTTCCTAACCTACAATGAGCAGTTCTTC

J: TRBJ2-5
D: TRBD2
length: 16
V: TRBV10-2
size: .
CDR3: CASSLLAGGRQETQYF
DNA: TGCGCCAGCAGTCTCCTAGCGGGGGGCCGCCAAGAGACCCAGTACTTC

J: TRBJ1-2
D: TRBD1
length: 16
V: TRBV25-1
size: .
CDR3: CASRWTGGGYLYGYTF
DNA: TGTGCCAGCAGATGGACAGGGGGCGGGTATTTGTATGGCTACACCTTC

J: TRBJ2-7
D: TRBD2
length: 13
V: TRBV11-3
size: .
CDR3: CASSSQTSGEQYF
DNA: TGTGCCAGCAGCTCCCAGACTAGCGGCGAGCAGTACTTC

J: TRBJ2-2
D: .
length: 15
V: TRBV5-6
size: once
CDR3: CASSLPGDNTGELFF
DNA: TGTGCCAGCAGCTTGCCAGGGGACAACACCGGGGAGCTGTTTTTT

J: TRBJ2-7
D: TRBD1
length: 15
V: TRBV11-3
size: once
CDR3: CASSPGQGSFGEQYF
DNA: TGTGCCAGCAGCCCGGGACAGGGGTCTTTTGGCGAGCAGTACTTC

J: TRBJ2-3
D: TRBD2
length: 15
V: TRBV5-4
size: once
CDR3: CASSSTSGGGDTQYF
DNA: TGTGCCAGCAGCTCCACTAGCGGGGGGGGAGATACGCAGTATTTT

J: TRBJ2-7
D: .
length: 12
V: TRBV2
size: .
CDR3: CASSVETLQQYF
DNA: TGTGCCAGCAGTGTCGAGACATTGCAGCAGTACTTC

J: TRBJ2-7
D: TRBD1
length: 14
V: TRBV29-1
size: .
CDR3: CSVAMDRLPYEQYF
DNA: TGCAGCGTTGCAATGGACAGGCTGCCCTACGAGCAGTACTTC

J: TRBJ2-1
D: TRBD2
length: 14
V: TRBV29-1
size: .
CDR3: CSVRPSGIYNEQFF
DNA: TGCAGCGTTCGTCCTAGCGGGATCTACAATGAGCAGTTCTTC

J: TRBJ1-1
D: .
length: 14
V: TRBV5-1
size: .
CDR3: CASSLGRTTGGRFF
DNA: TGCGCCAGCAGCTTGGGGCGGACTACCGGGGGGAGGTTCTTT

J: TRBJ1-2
D: .
length: 14
V: TRBV28
size: .
CDR3: CASNYDSTLYGYTF
DNA: TGTGCCAGCAACTACGACAGTACACTCTATGGCTACACCTTC

J: TRBJ2-7
D: .
length: 14
V: TRBV5-1
size: .
CDR3: CASSLEGQSYEQYF
DNA: TGCGCCAGCAGCTTGGAAGGACAGTCCTACGAGCAGTACTTC

J: TRBJ2-5
D: TRBD2
length: 19
V: TRBV19
size: .
CDR3: CASSRLGLATLSGQETQYF
DNA: TGTGCCAGTAGTCGCTTGGGACTAGCGACACTCTCGGGGCAAGAGACCCAGTACTTC

J: TRBJ1-2
D: .
length: 13
V: TRBV5-6
size: .
CDR3: CASSLGAGFSYTF
DNA: TGTGCCAGCAGCTTGGGGGCGGGTTTTAGCTACACCTTC

J: TRBJ2-2
D: .
length: 14
V: TRBV6-1
size: .
CDR3: CAIKQGPGTGELFF
DNA: TGTGCCATAAAACAGGGTCCGGGCACCGGGGAGCTGTTTTTT

J: TRBJ2-7
D: TRBD1
length: 14
V: TRBV6-5
size: .
CDR3: CASKRTGNSYEQYF
DNA: TGTGCCAGCAAACGGACAGGGAACTCCTACGAGCAGTACTTC